This paragraph reports one T cell receptor beta chain. Its antigen is currently not known. No base-level quality is on record; no much larger clone is a single base apart. The germline V gene sets CDR1 to KGHSH and CDR2 to LQKENI. V ends up 4 bases short and J 2 bases short, with an unmatched junction base count of 8. The CDR3 runs 16 residues from the cysteine to the phenylalanine. Only the CDR3 part of the read is kept: 48 bases, read in frame from the first base. This sample is drawn from a study of blood T cell repertoires in COVID-19 (dated by TCRdb to the early 2020s). For context, the study as a whole: Samples covering the acute and convalescent phases of COVID-19 were provided by collaborators in the United States, Italy and Spain. The material from the prospective study consisted of cDNA or gDNA derived from T cells, B-cell-depleted T cells, or PBMCs. Subjects who had been exposed to COVID-19, were actively infected with it, or had recovered from it provided the deeply sampled blood TCRbeta repertoires that made up the dataset. The repertoires were made available in a free public database intended to serve as a resource for research on the immune response to SARS-CoV-2. The samples were drawn from two sources: the first 160 participants of the ongoing ImmuneRACE study, and 1,000 to 1,500 subjects contributed by 6 global collaborators. The sample metadata nearly always contained a de-identified subject ID, COVID-19 status, age in years and sex. Where available, HLA class I and class II types were taken from metadata supplied by the sample provider and were not determined by assay-based typing.

Each collaborating institution followed its own protocols to collect whole blood in K2EDTA tubes. For TCRbeta analysis, collaborators shipped samples in one of three forms: frozen whole blood, isolated PBMCs, or DNA extracted from either of those sample types. Overall results and qualifications from the work: The amount of clinical and demographic metadata varied by source and participant and was provided uncurated.

TCRbeta CDR3 regions were amplified from genomic DNA by means of the immunoSEQ Assay, a bias-controlled multiplex PCR. For the original study's pipeline: The number of nucleated cells in each sample was estimated from the amplification of reference gene primers within the assay. To quantify the absolute abundance of each unique TCRbeta CDR3 rearrangement, sequence reads were collapsed and filtered. For each sample, productive Simpson clonality was calculated as the square root of Simpson's diversity index over productive rearrangements. What TCRdb holds here is the immuneACCESS table cut down to in-frame rearrangements. Part of the clones is not present; checked against another copy, under half of the missing clones reflect an unresolved V gene, and the others are unexplained. The V and J calls and clone size were taken over from that table, and D and trimming were inferred from the DNA. In this sample the table shows approximately 300,000 clones, 80% to 90% of which occur a single time. The ten most abundant clones make up approximately 4% of the sample.

The TCR comes from a middle-aged woman with acute or convalescent COVID-19. The sequenced material came from peripheral blood. The chain employs TRBV18 and TRBJ1-2; 9 middle bases align to TRBD1. The CDR3 region has the sequence CASSRSGQGYNYGYTF. The DNA sequence is given as TGTGCCAGCTCACGGTCAGGACAGGGGTACAACTATGGCTACACCTTC.